This TCR beta chain was identified during a study of cytotoxic CD8 clonotypes in ibrutinib-treated CLL. Study information: After treatment lasting a median roughly eleven months, range 6 to 36, response samples were collected. Whole-study findings and limits: Public clonotypes occurred uncommonly; on treatment, they contracted or remained stable. Clonality went up at ibrutinib response and then declined back toward baseline at progression. In comparison with age-matched healthy donors, baseline clonality was higher and tracked circulating CD8+ T-cell counts.

This clone was observed at least ten times. Its antigen is still unknown. Germline-derived CDR1 and CDR2 are SEHNR and FQNEAQ (reference sequence). Trimming stripped 8 bases from V and 2 bases from J, with 16 bases between. CDR3 length: 14 amino acids. Here immunoSEQ multiplex PCR was the method, and the copy in TCRdb shows in-frame clones only, minus some. The sample contains approximately 91,000 clones, roughly 77% of which appear only once. Here the sequenced sample was PBMCs, taken after 12 months of ibrutinib treatment. The source is a human donor with chronic lymphocytic leukemia. This chain links TRBV7-9 with TRBJ2-7; D gene unclear. CDR3 sequence reads: CASRPSGHPYEQYF. The DNA for the CDR3 is TGTGCCAGCCGACCCTCGGGCCACCCCTACGAGCAGTACTTC.